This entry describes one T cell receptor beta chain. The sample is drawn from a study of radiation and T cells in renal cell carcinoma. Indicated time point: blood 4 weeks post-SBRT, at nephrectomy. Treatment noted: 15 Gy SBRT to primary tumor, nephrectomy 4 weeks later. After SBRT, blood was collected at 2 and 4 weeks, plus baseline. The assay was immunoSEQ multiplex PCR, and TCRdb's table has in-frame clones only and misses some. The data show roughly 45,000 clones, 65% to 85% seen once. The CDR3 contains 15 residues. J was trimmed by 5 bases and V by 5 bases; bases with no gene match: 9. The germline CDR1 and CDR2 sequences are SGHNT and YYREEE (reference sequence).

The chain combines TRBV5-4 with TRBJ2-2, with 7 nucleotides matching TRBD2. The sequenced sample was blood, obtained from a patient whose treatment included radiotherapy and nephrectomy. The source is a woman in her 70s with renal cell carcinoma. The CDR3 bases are TGTGCCAGCAGTACCGAGCGGGGAGGAACCGGGGAGCTGTTTTTT. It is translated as CASSTERGGTGELFF. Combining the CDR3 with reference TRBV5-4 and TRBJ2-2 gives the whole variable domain ETGVTQSPTHLIKTRGQQVTLRCSSQSGHNTVSWYQQALGQGPQFIFQYYREEENGRGNFPPRFSGLQFPNYSSELNVNALELDDSALYLCASSTERGGTGELFFGEGSRLTVL.